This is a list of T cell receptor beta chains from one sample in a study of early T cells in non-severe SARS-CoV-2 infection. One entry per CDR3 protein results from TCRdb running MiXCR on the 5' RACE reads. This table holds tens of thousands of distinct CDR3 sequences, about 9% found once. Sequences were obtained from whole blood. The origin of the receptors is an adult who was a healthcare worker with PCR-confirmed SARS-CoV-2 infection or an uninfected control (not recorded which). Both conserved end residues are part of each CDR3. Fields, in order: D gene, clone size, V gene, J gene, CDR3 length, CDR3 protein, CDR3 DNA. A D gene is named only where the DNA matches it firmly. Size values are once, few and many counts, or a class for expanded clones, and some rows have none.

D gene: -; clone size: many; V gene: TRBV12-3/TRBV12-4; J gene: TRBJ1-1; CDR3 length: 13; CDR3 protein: CASSLEGGTEAFF; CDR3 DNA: TGTGCCAGCAGTTTAGAAGGTGGAACTGAAGCTTTCTTT
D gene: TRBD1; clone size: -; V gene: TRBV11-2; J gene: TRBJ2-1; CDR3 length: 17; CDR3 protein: CASSLGPLGQGFHEQFF; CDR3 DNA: TGTGCCAGCAGCTTAGGGCCCCTTGGACAGGGTTTTCATGAGCAGTTCTTC
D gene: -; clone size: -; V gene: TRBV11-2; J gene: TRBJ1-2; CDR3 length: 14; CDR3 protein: CASSSARTAYGYTF; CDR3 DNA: TGTGCCAGCAGCTCCGCCAGGACAGCCTATGGCTACACCTTC
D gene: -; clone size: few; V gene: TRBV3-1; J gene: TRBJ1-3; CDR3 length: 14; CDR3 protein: CASSQGSQGYTIYF; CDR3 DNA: TGTGCCAGCAGCCAAGGCAGTCAGGGCTACACCATATATTTT
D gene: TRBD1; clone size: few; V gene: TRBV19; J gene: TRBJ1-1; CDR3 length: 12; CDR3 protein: CASTRGVAEAFF; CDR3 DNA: TGTGCCAGTACCAGGGGGGTCGCTGAAGCTTTCTTT
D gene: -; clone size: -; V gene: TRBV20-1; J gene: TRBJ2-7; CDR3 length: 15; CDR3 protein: CSARDNRGSPYEQYF; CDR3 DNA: TGCAGTGCTAGAGATAATCGCGGCAGCCCCTACGAGCAGTACTTC
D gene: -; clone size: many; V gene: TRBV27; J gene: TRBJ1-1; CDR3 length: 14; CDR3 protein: CASSYRASSTEAFF; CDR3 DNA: TGTGCCAGCAGTTACCGGGCCTCGAGCACTGAAGCTTTCTTT
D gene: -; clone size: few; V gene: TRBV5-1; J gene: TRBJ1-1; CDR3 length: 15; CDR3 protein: CASSLGIGLITEAFF; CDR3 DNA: TGCGCCAGCAGCCTGGGGATTGGGCTGATCACTGAAGCTTTCTTT
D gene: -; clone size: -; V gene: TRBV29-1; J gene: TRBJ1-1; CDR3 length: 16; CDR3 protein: CSVLLPKSLGDTEAFF; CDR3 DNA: TGCAGCGTTCTACTCCCAAAGTCTCTAGGAGACACTGAAGCTTTCTTT
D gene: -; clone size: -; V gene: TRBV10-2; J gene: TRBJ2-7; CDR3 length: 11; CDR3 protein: CASSDELEQYF; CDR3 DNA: TGCGCCAGCAGTGATGAACTGGAGCAGTACTTC
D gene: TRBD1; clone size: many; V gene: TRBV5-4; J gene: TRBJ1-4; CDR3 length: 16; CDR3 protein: CASSRRMTGGREKLFF; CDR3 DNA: TGTGCCAGCAGCAGGAGGATGACAGGGGGCAGGGAAAAACTGTTTTTT
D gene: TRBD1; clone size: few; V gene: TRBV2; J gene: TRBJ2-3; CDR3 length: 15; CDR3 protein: CASSEDRWHTDTQYF; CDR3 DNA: TGTGCCAGCAGTGAGGACAGGTGGCACACAGATACGCAGTATTTT
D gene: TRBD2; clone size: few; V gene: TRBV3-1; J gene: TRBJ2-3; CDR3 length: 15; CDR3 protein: CASSPRGTTTDTQYF; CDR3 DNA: TGTGCCAGCAGCCCCCGCGGGACTACAACAGATACGCAGTATTTT
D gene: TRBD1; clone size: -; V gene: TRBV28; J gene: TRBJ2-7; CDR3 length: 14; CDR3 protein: CASSLGQGASEQYF; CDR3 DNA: TGTGCCAGCAGTTTGGGACAGGGCGCCAGCGAGCAGTACTTC
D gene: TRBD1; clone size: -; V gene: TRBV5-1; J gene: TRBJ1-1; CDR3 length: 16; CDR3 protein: CASSPPPETGRTEAFF; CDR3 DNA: TGCGCCAGCAGCCCCCCGCCTGAGACAGGGCGCACTGAAGCTTTCTTT
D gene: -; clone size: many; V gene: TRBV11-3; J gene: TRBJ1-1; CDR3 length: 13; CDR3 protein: CASSSYRNTEAFF; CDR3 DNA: TGTGCCAGCAGCTCATACAGGAACACTGAAGCTTTCTTT
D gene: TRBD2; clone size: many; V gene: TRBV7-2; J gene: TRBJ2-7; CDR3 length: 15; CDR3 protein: CASSSSGTGLGEQYF; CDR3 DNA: TGTGCCAGCAGCTCTAGCGGGACTGGTTTAGGCGAGCAGTACTTC
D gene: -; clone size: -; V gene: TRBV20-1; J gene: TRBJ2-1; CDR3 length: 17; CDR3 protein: CSAPEGTGTAPYNEQFF; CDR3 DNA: TGCAGTGCCCCGGAGGGGACGGGGACTGCCCCCTACAATGAGCAGTTCTTC
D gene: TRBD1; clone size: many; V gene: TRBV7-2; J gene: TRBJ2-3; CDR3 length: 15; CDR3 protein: CASSLEDRVIDTQYF; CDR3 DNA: TGTGCCAGCAGCTTAGAGGACAGGGTAATAGATACGCAGTATTTT
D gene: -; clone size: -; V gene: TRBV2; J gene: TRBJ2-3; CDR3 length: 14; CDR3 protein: CASSDGPPTDTQYF; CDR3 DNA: TGTGCCAGCAGTGACGGGCCACCGACAGATACGCAGTATTTT
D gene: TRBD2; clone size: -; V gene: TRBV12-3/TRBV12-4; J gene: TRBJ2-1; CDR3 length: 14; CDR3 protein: CASSLSGRGDEQFF; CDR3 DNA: TGTGCCAGCAGTTTAAGCGGGAGGGGAGATGAGCAGTTCTTC
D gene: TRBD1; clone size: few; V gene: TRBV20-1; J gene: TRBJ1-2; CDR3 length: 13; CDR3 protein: CSAKTGRDYGYTF; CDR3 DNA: TGCAGTGCCAAGACAGGGCGGGACTATGGCTACACCTTC
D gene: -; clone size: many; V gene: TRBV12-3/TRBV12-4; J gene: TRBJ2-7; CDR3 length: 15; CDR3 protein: CASSLDALHSYEQYF; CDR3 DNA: TGTGCCAGCAGTTTAGACGCCCTACATTCCTACGAGCAGTACTTC
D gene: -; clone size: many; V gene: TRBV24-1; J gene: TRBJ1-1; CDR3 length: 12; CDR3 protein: CATKGRNTEAFF; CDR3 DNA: TGTGCCACTAAAGGGCGGAACACTGAAGCTTTCTTT
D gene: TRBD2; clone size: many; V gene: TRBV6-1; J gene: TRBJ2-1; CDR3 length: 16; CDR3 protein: CASIAGGRVSYNEQFF; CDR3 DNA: TGTGCCAGCATCGCGGGGGGCCGGGTGTCCTACAATGAGCAGTTCTTC
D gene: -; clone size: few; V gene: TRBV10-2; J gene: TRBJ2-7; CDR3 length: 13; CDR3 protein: CASSGGNSYEQYF; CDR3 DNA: TGCGCCAGCAGTGGCGGGAACTCCTACGAGCAGTACTTC
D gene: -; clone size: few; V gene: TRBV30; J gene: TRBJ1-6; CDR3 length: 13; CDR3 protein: CAWTGSYNSPLHF; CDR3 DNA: TGTGCCTGGACAGGCTCCTATAATTCACCCCTCCACTTT
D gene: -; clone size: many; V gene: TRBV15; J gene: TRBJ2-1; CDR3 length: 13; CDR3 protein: CATQAEIYNEQFF; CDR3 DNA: TGTGCCACTCAAGCGGAAATCTACAATGAGCAGTTCTTC
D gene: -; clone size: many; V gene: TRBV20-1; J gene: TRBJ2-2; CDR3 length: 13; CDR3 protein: CSARSSNTGELFF; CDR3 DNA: TGCAGTGCTAGGAGTTCGAACACCGGGGAGCTGTTTTTT
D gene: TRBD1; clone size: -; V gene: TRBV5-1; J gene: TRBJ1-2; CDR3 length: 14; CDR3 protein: CASSLAQGAYGYTF; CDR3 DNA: TGCGCCAGCAGCTTGGCCCAGGGGGCCTATGGCTACACCTTC
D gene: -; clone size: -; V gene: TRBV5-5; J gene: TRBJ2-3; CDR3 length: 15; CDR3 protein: CASSLRGTSTDTQYF; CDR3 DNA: TGTGCCAGCAGTTTACGGGGCACTAGCACAGATACGCAGTATTTT
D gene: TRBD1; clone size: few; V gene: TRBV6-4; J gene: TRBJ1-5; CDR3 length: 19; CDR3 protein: CASSDPPSTGNGFNQPQHF; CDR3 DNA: TGTGCCAGCAGTGACCCGCCCTCGACAGGGAATGGCTTTAATCAGCCCCAGCATTTT
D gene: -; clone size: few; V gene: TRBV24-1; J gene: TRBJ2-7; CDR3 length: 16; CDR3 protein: CATSDSSRGSSYEQYF; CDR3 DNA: TGTGCCACCAGTGATTCCTCCCGCGGAAGCTCCTACGAGCAGTACTTC
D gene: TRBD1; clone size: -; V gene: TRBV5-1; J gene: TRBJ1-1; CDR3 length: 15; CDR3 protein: CASSLTGTGNTEAFF; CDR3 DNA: TGCGCCAGCAGCCTTACCGGGACAGGGAACACTGAAGCTTTCTTT
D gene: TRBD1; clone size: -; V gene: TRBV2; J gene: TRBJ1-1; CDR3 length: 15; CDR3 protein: CASTRRQGVRTEAFF; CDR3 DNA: TGTGCCAGCACACGAAGACAGGGGGTACGCACTGAAGCTTTCTTT
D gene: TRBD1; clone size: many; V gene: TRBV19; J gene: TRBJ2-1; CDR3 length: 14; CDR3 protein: CASAQGDLYNEQFF; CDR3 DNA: TGTGCCAGTGCGCAGGGGGATCTCTACAATGAGCAGTTCTTC
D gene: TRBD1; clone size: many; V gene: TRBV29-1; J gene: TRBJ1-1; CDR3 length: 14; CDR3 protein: CSVVPGTENTEAFF; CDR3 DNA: TGCAGCGTTGTACCCGGGACAGAGAACACTGAAGCTTTCTTT
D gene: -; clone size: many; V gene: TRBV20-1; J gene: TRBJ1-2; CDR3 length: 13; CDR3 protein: CSAREGPNYGYTF; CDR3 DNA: TGCAGTGCTAGAGAAGGGCCGAACTATGGCTACACCTTC
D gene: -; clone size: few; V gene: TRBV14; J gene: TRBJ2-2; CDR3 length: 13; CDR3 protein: CASKMLNTGELFF; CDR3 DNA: TGTGCCAGCAAAATGCTGAACACCGGGGAGCTGTTTTTT
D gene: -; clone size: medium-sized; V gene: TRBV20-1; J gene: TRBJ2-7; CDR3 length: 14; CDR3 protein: CSAYDQTASYEQYF; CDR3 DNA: TGCAGTGCTTATGACCAGACAGCCTCCTACGAGCAGTACTTC
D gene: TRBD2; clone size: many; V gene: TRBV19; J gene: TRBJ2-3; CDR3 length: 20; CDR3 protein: CASSMRGPDGTSGRAWPPYF; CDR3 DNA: TGTGCCAGTAGTATGCGGGGACCGGACGGGACTAGCGGGAGGGCCTGGCCTCCGTATTTT
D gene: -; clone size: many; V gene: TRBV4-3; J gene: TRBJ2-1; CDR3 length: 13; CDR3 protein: CASSLRPGDEQFF; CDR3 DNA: TGCGCCAGCAGCCTCCGTCCGGGCGATGAGCAGTTCTTC
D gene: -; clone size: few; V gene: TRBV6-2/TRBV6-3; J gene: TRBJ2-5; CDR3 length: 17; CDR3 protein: CASSYSRFSSDGETQYF; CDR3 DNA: TGTGCCAGCAGTTACTCCAGGTTTTCATCGGATGGTGAGACCCAGTACTTC
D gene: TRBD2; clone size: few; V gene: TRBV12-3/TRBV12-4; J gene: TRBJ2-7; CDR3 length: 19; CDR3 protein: CASSSLPGLAGQGFHEQYF; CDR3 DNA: TGTGCCAGCAGTTCCCTTCCGGGACTAGCGGGCCAGGGCTTCCACGAGCAGTACTTC
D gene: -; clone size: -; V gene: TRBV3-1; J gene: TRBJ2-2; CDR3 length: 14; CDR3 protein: CASSQAGSTGELFF; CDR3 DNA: TGTGCCAGCAGCCAAGCTGGGAGCACCGGGGAGCTGTTTTTT
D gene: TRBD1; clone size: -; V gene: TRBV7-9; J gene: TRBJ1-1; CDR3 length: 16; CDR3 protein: CASSLAGTGYDTEAFF; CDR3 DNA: TGTGCCAGCAGCTTAGCCGGGACAGGGTACGATACTGAAGCTTTCTTT
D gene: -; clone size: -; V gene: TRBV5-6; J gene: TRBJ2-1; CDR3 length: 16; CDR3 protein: CASSLLTGGRYNEQFF; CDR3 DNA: TGTGCCAGCAGCTTGTTAACTGGGGGGCGATACAATGAGCAGTTCTTC
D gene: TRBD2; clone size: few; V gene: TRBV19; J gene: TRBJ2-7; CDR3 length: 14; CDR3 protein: CASTEGTSSYEQYF; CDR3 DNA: TGTGCCTCTACGGAGGGGACTAGCTCCTACGAGCAGTACTTC
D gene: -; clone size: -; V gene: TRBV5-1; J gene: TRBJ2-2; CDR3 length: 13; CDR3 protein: CASRQTETGELFF; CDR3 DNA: TGCGCCAGTAGACAGACCGAAACCGGGGAGCTGTTTTTT
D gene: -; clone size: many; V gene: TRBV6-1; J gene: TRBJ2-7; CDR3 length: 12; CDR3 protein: CASRVAPYEQYF; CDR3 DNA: TGTGCCAGCAGAGTGGCACCCTACGAGCAGTACTTC
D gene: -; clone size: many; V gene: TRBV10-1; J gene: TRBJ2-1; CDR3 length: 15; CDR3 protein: CASSESNGPRSEQFF; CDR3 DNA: TGCGCCAGCAGTGAGTCGAACGGGCCCCGCAGTGAGCAGTTCTTC
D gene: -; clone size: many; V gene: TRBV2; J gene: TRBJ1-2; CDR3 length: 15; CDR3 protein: CASSESTRGNYGYTF; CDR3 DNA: TGTGCCAGCAGTGAATCAACAAGGGGGAACTATGGCTACACCTTC
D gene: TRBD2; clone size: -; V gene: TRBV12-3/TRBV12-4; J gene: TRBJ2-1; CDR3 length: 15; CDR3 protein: CASRSSGSSYNEQFF; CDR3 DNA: TGTGCCAGCAGGTCGAGCGGGAGCTCCTACAATGAGCAGTTCTTC
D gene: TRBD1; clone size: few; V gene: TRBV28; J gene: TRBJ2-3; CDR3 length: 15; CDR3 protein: CASSLSGTGGDTQYF; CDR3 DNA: TGTGCCAGCAGTCTCTCCGGGACAGGGGGCGATACGCAGTATTTT
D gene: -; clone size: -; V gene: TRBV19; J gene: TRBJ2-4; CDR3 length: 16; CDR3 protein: CASSIVTALAKNIQYF; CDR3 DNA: TGTGCCAGTAGTATAGTAACTGCCTTAGCCAAAAACATTCAGTACTTC
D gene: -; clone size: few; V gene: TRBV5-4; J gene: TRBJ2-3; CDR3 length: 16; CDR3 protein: CASSLRPKKNTDTQYF; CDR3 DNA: TGTGCCAGCAGCTTGCGGCCTAAGAAGAACACAGATACGCAGTATTTT
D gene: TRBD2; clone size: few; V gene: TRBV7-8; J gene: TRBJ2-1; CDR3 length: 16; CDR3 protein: CASSPPTSGGYNEQFF; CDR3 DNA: TGTGCCAGCAGCCCGCCGACTAGCGGGGGCTACAATGAGCAGTTCTTC
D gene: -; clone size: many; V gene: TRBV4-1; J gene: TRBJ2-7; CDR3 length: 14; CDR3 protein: CASSQGETGNEQYF; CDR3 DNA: TGCGCCAGCAGCCAGGGGGAAACTGGGAACGAGCAGTACTTC
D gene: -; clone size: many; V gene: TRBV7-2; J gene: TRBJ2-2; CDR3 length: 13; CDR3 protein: CASSSPNTGELFF; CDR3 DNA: TGTGCCAGCAGCTCTCCGAACACCGGGGAGCTGTTTTTT